Listed here are 22 T cell receptor beta chains from one sample, sequenced in a study of blood T cell repertoires in COVID-19. Repertoires were generated with immunoSEQ multiplex PCR, while TCRdb's copy carries only in-frame clones and drops some. The sample shows roughly 120,000 clones, roughly nine tenths of them seen only once. Material: peripheral blood. These receptors were collected from a man in his 70s who had recovered from COVID-19.

The chain is built from TRBV7-9 and TRBJ1-1; 8 bases line up with TRBD1. Germline V gene data show CDR1 as SEHNR and CDR2 as FQNEAQ (reference sequence). This CDR3 is 16 amino acids long. V shed 1 base and J 8 bases; nucleotides not matched to a gene: 12. The CDR3 loop is CASSLGGRGRSREAFF. The CDR3 DNA sequence: TGTGCCAGCAGCTTAGGAGGCAGGGGGCGAAGTCGGGAAGCTTTCTTT.

The chain is built from TRBV10-3 and TRBJ2-7, with a tentative D call TRBD1 (6 bases). Germline V gene lookup returns CDR1 ENHRY and CDR2 SYGVKD. V lost 10 bases and J lost 3, with 19 bases in between. The CDR3 is made up of 14 amino acids. In DNA form, the CDR3 reads TGTGCCAGCGGAGCCGGACAGCTACTCTACGAGCAGTACTTC. Its translation is CASGAGQLLYEQYF.

This clone was counted once. The V and J genes are TRBV6-6 and TRBJ2-3; D is unresolved. The V and J ends lost 0 bases and 4 bases respectively, with 5 bases between them. There are 13 residues in the CDR3. The V gene's germline CDR1 is MNHNY and CDR2 SVGAGI (reference sequence). The CDR3 protein is CASSYSSADTQYF. The CDR3 DNA follows: TGTGCCAGCAGTTACTCGAGCGCAGATACGCAGTATTTT.

V is TRBV7-3 and J is TRBJ1-1, with D perhaps TRBD1 (6 bases). Germline V gene sequence: CDR1 SGHTA, CDR2 FQGTGA. V was shortened by 1 base and J by 1 base, with 10 bases between the two germline ends. This CDR3 comprises 15 residues. This CDR3 is CASSLSGGGNTEAFF. CDR3 bases: TGTGCCAGCAGCTTAAGCGGGGGCGGGAACACTGAAGCTTTCTTT.

V usage is TRBV7-6 and J usage is TRBJ2-7; D not certain. Germline CDR1 reads SGHVS; CDR2 reads FNYEAQ. V was trimmed by 6 bases and J by 5 bases, leaving 8 bases between them. CDR3 length equals 11 residues. The CDR3 DNA is TGTGCCAGCAGAACAGCCAACGAGCAGTACTTC. Translated: CASRTANEQYF.

The chain joins TRBV5-1 to TRBJ1-2; 9 positions agree with TRBD1. J was trimmed by 7 bases and V by 2 bases; bases with no gene match: 6. From germline, CDR1 is SGHRS and CDR2 YFSETQ. The CDR3 covers 14 residues. The CDR3 DNA reads TGCGCCAGCAGCTTCCGGGACAGGGTCTCTGGCTACACCTTC. The encoded protein is CASSFRDRVSGYTF.

DNA of the CDR3: TGTGCCAGCAGCTACACCCAGGGAGCCAAAAACATTCAGTACTTC. This gives the protein CASSYTQGAKNIQYF. The chain recombines TRBV3-1 (or the pseudogene TRBV3-2) with TRBJ2-4, with D possibly being TRBD1 (5 bases). This CDR3 contains 15 residues. The germline gives CDR1 LGHDT, CDR2 YNNKEL (reference sequence). V lost 5 bases, J lost 0 bases, and 11 bases lay in between.

The rearrangement uses TRBV24-1 and TRBJ2-5; 9 nucleotides line up with TRBD1. Germline V gene data show CDR1 as KGHDR and CDR2 as SFDVKD. V was pared by 4 bases and J by 5 bases, with 7 bases of the junction left unmatched. The CDR3 runs 15 residues. The DNA for the CDR3 is TGTGCCACCAGTGAGCAGGGGACAGGGATCGAGACCCAGTACTTC. As protein: CATSEQGTGIETQYF.

V gene TRBV28 combines with J gene TRBJ1-4, with D possibly matching TRBD1 (6 bases). V was pared by 3 bases and J by 0 bases, with 8 bases between. Germline CDR1 reads MDHEN; CDR2 reads SYDVKM. The CDR3 is 15 amino acids. CDR3 sequence (DNA): TGTGCCAGCAGTTTGAAGGGGGCAACTAATGAAAAACTGTTTTTT. Protein sequence: CASSLKGATNEKLFF.

This sequence joins TRBV4-1 and TRBJ2-3; possibly TRBD2 for D (7 bases). V lost 1 base and J 1 base, leaving 12 bases between the germline ends. Germline-derived CDR1 and CDR2 are MGHRA and YSYEKL. The CDR3 runs 16 residues. The CDR3 reads CASSQARGAGTDTQYF. The CDR3 DNA reads TGCGCCAGCAGCCAAGCCCGGGGGGCGGGCACAGATACGCAGTATTTT.

The chain recombines TRBV7-9 with TRBJ1-2; 10 bases match TRBD1. This CDR3 region has 13 residues. Germline CDR1 and CDR2: SEHNR and FQNEAQ (reference sequence). V shed 5 bases and J 8 bases; nucleotides not matched to a gene: 5. The CDR3 region is CASSRDRGSGYTF. CDR3 nucleotide sequence: TGTGCCAGCAGCCGGGACAGGGGAAGCGGCTACACCTTC. The variable domain in full, completed from reference TRBV7-9 and TRBJ1-2, reads DTGVSQNPRHKITKRGQNVTFRCDPISEHNRLYWYRQTLGQGPEFLTYFQNEAQLEKSRLLSDRFSAERPKGSFSTLEIQRTEQGDSAMYLCASSRDRGSGYTFGSGTRLTVV.

The genes are TRBV5-1 and TRBJ2-5; weak D call: TRBD1 (6 bases). Germline-derived CDR1 and CDR2 are SGHRS and YFSETQ. The CDR3 runs to 16 residues. Trimming took 1 base from V and 2 from J, leaving 15 bases between them. CDR3 residues: CASSLINRESQETQYF. In DNA, the CDR3 is TGCGCCAGCAGCTTGATTAACAGGGAGAGTCAAGAGACCCAGTACTTC.

This sequence joins TRBV3-1 (or the pseudogene TRBV3-2) and TRBJ2-5; 15 nucleotides align to TRBD2. CDR1 LGHDT and CDR2 YNNKEL come from the germline V gene (reference sequence). The CDR3 extends over 17 amino acids. V lost 0 bases and J lost 4; bases outside the gene matches: 3. The CDR3 DNA sequence: TGTGCCAGCAGCCAAGATAGGACTAGCGGGGGGGTAGAGACCCAGTACTTC. It specifies CASSQDRTSGGVETQYF.

The rearrangement links TRBV6-2 or TRBV6-3 to TRBJ2-5; 9 nucleotides align to TRBD1. V was clipped by 2 bases and J by 5 bases; unmatched bases: 6. CDR3 size: 15 residues. Germline CDR1 reads MNHEY; CDR2 reads SVGEGT. The CDR3 sequence is CASSYPGTGLETQYF. CDR3 DNA: TGTGCCAGCAGTTACCCCGGGACAGGGTTGGAGACCCAGTACTTC.

The V and J genes are TRBV12-2 and TRBJ2-1; the table's D call, TRBD2, was not checked against the DNA. TRBV12-2 represents a pseudogene. This CDR3 region has 16 residues. In DNA form, the CDR3 reads TGTGCAAGTCGCTTAGAGACCACTCCGGGTTACAATGAGCAGTTCTTC. Its translation is CASRLETTPGYNEQFF.

This clone was seen a handful of times. V gene TRBV7-9 combines with J gene TRBJ2-5, with TRBD1 as a possible D gene (6 bases). Germline-derived CDR1 and CDR2 are SEHNR and FQNEAQ (reference sequence). Trimming took off 6 bases at V and 1 base at J, with 12 bases between the two ends. This CDR3 comprises 14 residues. Here the CDR3 reads CASSPTGFQETQYF. The CDR3 region has the DNA TGTGCCAGCAGTCCGACAGGCTTCCAAGAGACCCAGTACTTC.

The CDR3 loop is CASRKRGRDRSYEQYF. CDR3 in DNA: TGTGCCAGCAGAAAACGTGGTAGGGACAGGTCCTACGAGCAGTACTTC. The chain uses TRBV21-1 and TRBJ2-7; the D call of TRBD1 is as the table states it, not checked on the DNA. TRBV21-1 corresponds to a pseudogene. This CDR3 has 16 amino acids.

This chain joins TRBV6-5 and TRBJ2-2; no firm D call. There are 15 residues in the CDR3. Trimming stripped 0 bases from V and 4 bases from J, with 9 bases between. Germline values: CDR1 MNHEY, CDR2 SVGAGI. This chain's CDR3 is CASSYSWRFTGELFF. The DNA of the CDR3 is TGTGCCAGCAGTTACTCTTGGCGGTTCACCGGGGAGCTGTTTTTT.

The chain has TRBV24-1 and TRBJ2-1; 9 bases match TRBD2. Germline CDR1 reads KGHDR; CDR2 reads SFDVKD. V dropped 8 bases and J dropped 6; count of bases not matched to a gene: 4. This CDR3 region has 13 residues. CDR3 in amino acids: CATTAGGRNEQFF. The CDR3 DNA is TGTGCCACCACGGCGGGGGGGCGCAATGAGCAGTTCTTC.

The V and J genes are TRBV7-6 and TRBJ1-3, with D possibly TRBD1 on 6 matching bases. The germline V and J ends were trimmed by 5 bases and 0 bases, with 11 bases remaining between them. The germline V gene has CDR1 SGHVS and CDR2 FNYEAQ. The CDR3 is made up of 15 amino acids. CDR3 protein: CASSPDSRSGNTIYF. In nucleotides, the CDR3 is TGTGCCAGCAGCCCGGACAGCCGCTCTGGAAACACCATATATTTT.

The rearrangement uses TRBV4-1 and TRBJ2-3; a possible D gene is TRBD1 (6 bases). Trimming removed 1 base from V and 0 bases from J, with 11 bases in between. Per germline, CDR1 MGHRA and CDR2 YSYEKL. The CDR3 contains 16 residues. CDR3 protein: CASSQARGTSTDTQYF. CDR3 nucleotides: TGCGCCAGCAGCCAAGCGAGGGGGACGAGCACAGATACGCAGTATTTT.

The V and J genes are TRBV30 and TRBJ2-1; TRBD2 agrees at 10 bases. CDR3 length: 14 residues. V gave up 5 bases and J gave up 7 bases; unmatched junction bases: 8. CDR1 GTSNPN and CDR2 SVGIG come from the germline V gene (reference sequence). CDR3 bases: TGTGCCTGGGGTCTAGCGGGAGCGAGGAATGAGCAGTTCTTC. Encoded protein: CAWGLAGARNEQFF.